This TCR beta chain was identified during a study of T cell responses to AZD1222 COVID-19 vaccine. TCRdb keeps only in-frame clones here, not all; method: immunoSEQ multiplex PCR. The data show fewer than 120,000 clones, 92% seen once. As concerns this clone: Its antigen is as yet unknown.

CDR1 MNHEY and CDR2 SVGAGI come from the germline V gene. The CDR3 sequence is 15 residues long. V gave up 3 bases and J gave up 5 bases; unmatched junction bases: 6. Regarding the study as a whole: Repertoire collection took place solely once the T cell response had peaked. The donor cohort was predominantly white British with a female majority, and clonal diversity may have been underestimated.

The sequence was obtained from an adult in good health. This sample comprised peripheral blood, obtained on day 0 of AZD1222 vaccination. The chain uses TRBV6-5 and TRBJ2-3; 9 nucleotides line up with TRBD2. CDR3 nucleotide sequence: TGTGCCAGCAGTTATCAAGCGGGGGGCTTAGATACGCAGTATTTT. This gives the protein CASSYQAGGLDTQYF.